The entry below describes one TCR beta chain. TCRdb analysed the 5' RACE reads with MiXCR anew, one entry per CDR3 protein. Found here are 300,000 to 400,000 distinct CDR3 sequences, 12% to 15% of them singletons; the top ten hold about a fifth. The data stem from a study of T-cell memory formation after mild COVID-19. Per the germline V gene, CDR1 is SGHRS and CDR2 is YFSETQ. V was clipped by 3 bases and J by 0 bases, with 13 bases between them. This CDR3 comprises 15 residues. Sequencing was performed on PBMCs or a T cell subset sorted from them (not recorded which). This chain connects TRBV5-1 to TRBJ2-7; either TRBD1 or TRBD2 may fit D (5 bases each). The origin of this receptor is a young man who had mild COVID-19 (a few samples of this study predate the infection). Cell type and time point are not known. CDR3 amino acids: CASSWDGSSSYEQYV. CDR3 bases: TGCGCCAGCAGCTGGGACGGATCTAGCTCCTACGAGCAGTACGTC.